This T cell receptor beta chain was identified in a study of T-cell reconstitution after alpha-beta-depleted transplantation in children (TCRdb year 2016). Background on the whole study: The study quantitatively tracked T-cell immune reconstitution after TCRalphabeta/CD19-depleted allogeneic hematopoietic cell transplantation in children using TCR repertoire profiling. The paper's findings and limits, for the study overall: Apparently early alphabetaT-cell count recovery about two months after transplant reportedly relied on only several hundred rapidly expanded clones derived from non-depleted graft cells. In some patients, the high TCRbeta diversity seen at day 60 was put down to recipient T cells and intrathymic progenitors that had survived conditioning. Over the following months the frequencies of hyperexpanded clones went down, and after one year T-cell counts and TCRbeta diversity were mostly credited to newly produced T cells.

A word on this clonotype: Its cognate antigen has yet to be identified. No much larger clone exists at a distance of one base, and base qualities are not known.

According to the germline V gene, CDR1 reads SQVTM and CDR2 reads ANQGSEA. V is pruned by 3 bases and J by 11 bases, leaving 6 bases of the junction without a gene match. The CDR3 measures 13 amino acids from cysteine to phenylalanine. Only CDR3 DNA remains: 39 bases, in frame from the first base. The treatment or condition label for this specimen denotes: allogeneic hematopoietic cell transplantation with graft depleted of TCRalphabeta T cells and CD19 B cells. Transplant recipients were children who received TCRalphabeta/CD19-depleted allogeneic hematopoietic cell grafts. Libraries were constructed by PCR. For sequencing, an Illumina HiSeq 2500 was employed. TCR libraries were prepared with molecular barcoding, using unique molecular identifiers to normalize TCRbeta repertoire quantification. TCRdb itself trimmed the public reads at Q25 with fastp, ran MiXCR and retained productive beta chains. Each CDR3 protein appears once, grouped with its most common genes and DNA. This sample comprises 350,000 to 500,000 distinct CDR3 sequences, about 40% of them detected only once. Under 30% of the sample rests with the top ten.

This sequence was found in a girl aged 2-10 years with aplastic anemia, due to receive a stem cell transplant. Sequencing used PBMCs, obtained before TCRalphabeta/CD19-depleted stem cell transplant. The V and J genes are TRBV29-1 and TRBJ2-1; 11 bases in the middle match TRBD2. At the DNA level, the sequence is TGCAGCGTTGATAGCGGGGGGGCCCCTCAGCAGTTCTTC. Its protein is CSVDSGGAPQQFF.